This TCR beta chain was sequenced during a study of CD8+CD57+ T cells in acquired aplastic anemia. Study-level information: The DNA of sorted CD4+ and CD8+ cells averaged roughly 3 ug. Healthy donors yielded some 11 million CD4+ cell reads on average.

Researchers used genomic DNA as the template to profile TCR beta VDJ and CDR3. TCRdb itself ran the reads through MiXCR, one entry per CDR3 protein. The repertoire holds about 64,000 distinct CDR3 sequences, with roughly 54% as singletons. In its sample, this clonotype was seen many times. No antigen is known for it. This could be a read error, since a much larger clone is one nucleotide away. Study-level results: Patients and controls shared about 30 CD8+ CDR3 sequences. Statistical testing detected no significant gap in CD8+ Simpson's diversity between patients and controls.

The germline V gene encodes CDR1 SGHTA and CDR2 FQGTGA. The CDR3 runs to 15 residues. J is TRBJ1-6 and V is TRBV7-3; 7 bases are a match to TRBD1. Sequenced: sorted CD4+, CD8+, or CD8+CD57+ T cells (not recorded which) from PBMCs. This clonotype originated in a human donor in good health, serving as a control. The CDR3 DNA follows: TGTGCCAGCAGCTTAGAGGGACAGAATAATTCACCCCCCCACTTT. Encoded protein: CASSLEGQNNSPPHF.